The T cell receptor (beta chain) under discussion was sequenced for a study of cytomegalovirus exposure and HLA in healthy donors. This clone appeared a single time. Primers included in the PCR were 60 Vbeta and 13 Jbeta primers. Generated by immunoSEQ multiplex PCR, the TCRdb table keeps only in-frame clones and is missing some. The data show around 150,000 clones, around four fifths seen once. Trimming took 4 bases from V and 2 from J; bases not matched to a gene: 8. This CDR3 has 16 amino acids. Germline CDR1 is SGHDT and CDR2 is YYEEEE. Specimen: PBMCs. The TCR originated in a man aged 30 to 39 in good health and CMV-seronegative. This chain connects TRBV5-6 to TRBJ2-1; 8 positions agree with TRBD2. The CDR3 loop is CASSLFGGGPYNEQFF. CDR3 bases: TGTGCCAGCAGCCTCTTCGGGGGGGGGCCCTACAATGAGCAGTTCTTC.